Following are 2 T cell receptor beta chains from one sample sequenced in a study of blood T cell repertoires in COVID-19. TCRdb keeps only in-frame clones here, not all; method: immunoSEQ multiplex PCR. The profile shows hundreds of thousands of clones, roughly 89% of them singletons. The specimen sequenced was PBMCs or T cells enriched from blood (not recorded which). The receptor source for this set is a man aged 35-49 years who had recovered from COVID-19.

The rearrangement uses TRBV6-5 and TRBJ1-4, with no clear D. Germline CDR1 and CDR2: MNHEY and SVGAGI. The V and J ends lost 9 bases and 2 bases respectively, with 16 bases between them. This CDR3 spans 15 amino acids. The CDR3 nucleotides read TGTGCCAGTTCCCCTACGCGTAATACTAATGAAAAACTGTTTTTT. Amino acids: CASSPTRNTNEKLFF.

The chain couples TRBV12-3 or TRBV12-4 to TRBJ1-2; TRBD1 is a possible D gene (5 bases). The CDR3 sequence is 13 residues long. Between the trimmed V and J ends, which lost 5 bases and 9 bases, there was a span of 16 bases. The CDR3 coding sequence is TGTGCCAGCAGTCACCGTTGGGGGAGGCGCTACACCTTC. It specifies CASSHRWGRRYTF.